The T cell receptor beta chain under discussion was sequenced for a study of blood T cells in healthy people across ages. Findings and caveats of the study: In older individuals, TCR beta diversity per million T cells was lower, falling roughly linearly with age.

This clonotype was picked up a small number of times. Its antigen is unknown. Using a J-beta primer mix together with a sample-barcoded 5' primer, a second PCR was run for roughly 6 to 12 cycles. TCRdb ran MiXCR on the 5' RACE reads and lists one entry per CDR3 protein. The data contain fewer than 600,000 distinct CDR3 sequences, about 27% of them singletons. The length of the CDR3 is 12 residues. With V trimmed by 6 bases and J by 12 bases, 8 bases remained unmatched. This sample was shared with a second study, whose subject was T cells of mothers and their children. As reported in that work: The donor cohort consisted of a few healthy Caucasian mothers and their six children. Roughly 2.7 million TCR beta reads per child versus over 9 million per mother.

Sequenced material: blood. This TCR came from a boy aged 2 to 10 in good health. V is TRBV12-3 or TRBV12-4 and J is TRBJ2-1, with 7 bases matching TRBD2. DNA of the CDR3: TGTGCCAGCAGCCATGACGTAGCGGGGCAGTTCTTC. Protein sequence: CASSHDVAGQFF.